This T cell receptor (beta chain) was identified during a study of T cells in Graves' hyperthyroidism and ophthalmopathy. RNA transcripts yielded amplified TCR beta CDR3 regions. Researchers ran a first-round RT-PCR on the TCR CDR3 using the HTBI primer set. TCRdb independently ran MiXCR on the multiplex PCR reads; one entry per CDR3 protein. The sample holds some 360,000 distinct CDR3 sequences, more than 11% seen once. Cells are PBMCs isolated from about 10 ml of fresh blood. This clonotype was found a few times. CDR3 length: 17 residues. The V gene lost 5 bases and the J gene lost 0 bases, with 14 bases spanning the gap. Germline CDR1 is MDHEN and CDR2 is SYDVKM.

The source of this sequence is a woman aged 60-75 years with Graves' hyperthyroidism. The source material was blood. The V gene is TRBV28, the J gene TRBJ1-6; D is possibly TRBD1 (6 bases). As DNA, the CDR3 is TGTGCCAGCAGTCCGCAAGGGGACAACTCCTATAATTCACCCCTCCACTTT. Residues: CASSPQGDNSYNSPLHF.